The text below deals with one TCR beta chain. Its target is unknown. These data originate in a study of T cell responses to AZD1222 COVID-19 vaccine. Study-wide background: Doses given second, at about 4 or about 12 weeks, were pooled. Notes on the study in general: There were repertoire samples only from the period after the peak T cell response. There were mostly white British donors and more females than males, and clonal diversity was possibly underestimated. The study identified only a handful of AZD1222 recipients as seropositive at baseline.

The V segment lost 4 bases and the J segment 4 bases; nucleotides outside the gene matches: 1. The CDR3 length is 13 residues. The germline V gene has CDR1 SEHNR and CDR2 FQNEAQ (reference sequence). The protocol was immunoSEQ multiplex PCR, while the TCRdb copy is restricted to in-frame clones and leaves out a portion. Among about 110,000 clones listed, roughly nine tenths were seen once. The V call is TRBV7-9, the J call TRBJ1-3; TRBD1 matches 7 bases. The origin of this receptor is an adult in good health. Sequencing was performed on peripheral blood, taken on day 0 of AZD1222 vaccination. Written as DNA, the CDR3 is TGTGCCAGCAGCTGGACAGGCGGAAACACCATATATTTT. It specifies CASSWTGGNTIYF.